This T cell receptor (beta chain) was documented in a study of HIV-infected children after antiretroviral therapy interruption (dated by TCRdb to the late 2010s). Regarding the study in general: All eight included children had a CD4+ count above 500 and a viral load below 50 copies/ml, with four on planned treatment interruption and four on continuous treatment. Median age was around 8.9 years in the interruption group and around 8 years in the continuous treatment group. Recorded exposure to EBV and CMV was present in most of the participating children. In the interruption arm, samples were obtained at week 0, week 12, end of interruption (week 24 or 48), and about 3 years after study end. Continuous-treatment samples were analyzed from corresponding weeks 0, 48 and 150. TCR repertoires were compared between children on planned treatment interruption and children on continuous antiretroviral treatment, alongside thymic output measurements.

Inclusive of the bounding cysteine and phenylalanine, the CDR3 is 15 residues long. The CDR3 DNA has 45 bases and is translated from base 1. V sheds 0 bases and J sheds 2 bases, leaving 11 bases between their ends. CDR1 and CDR2 are drawn from the germline V gene: LGHNT, FRNRAP. Receptor libraries were prepared by 3' RACE. To correct PCR amplification bias, TCR libraries were generated from RNA with a 3' RACE protocol that used unique molecular identifiers. Up to 12 amplicon libraries were pooled and sequenced on an Illumina MiSeq with v2 2x250 paired-end chemistry. Turning to the authors' computational methods: Decombinator was used to process the reads, assigning V and J genes and CDR3 and applying barcode-based correction of errors and PCR bias. Before Gini coefficients were calculated with the R ineq package, the repertoires were subsampled to the same depth. Three approaches were used to assess CDR3 similarity: GLIPH, Hamming distance and a shared triplet metric. Clones were called with MiXCR by TCRdb after fastp trimmed the public reads at Q25, and only in-frame beta chains were retained. Identical CDR3 proteins give one entry, which carries the most common genes and DNA. In this record, the V and J calls reflect TCRdb's handling and not the investigators' own analysis. In this sample the table shows about 89,000 distinct CDR3 sequences, 6.9% of which occur a single time. Of the sample, 0.85% to 1.2% falls within the top ten clones.

The meaning of the sample's treatment or condition label: PENTA 11 planned treatment interruption arm or continuous ART arm. The participants, all children from the United Kingdom aged 2 to 15 years, had been on at least three-drug ART for a minimum of 24 weeks. Cryopreserved PBMCs containing at least 5 million viable cells were required, and several candidate patients were excluded because of low viable PBMC yield. Using a FACSAria III cell sorter, naive CD4+ CD45RA+ CD45RO- T cells were FACS-sorted out of thawed PBMCs. After sorting, cells were fixed, and RNA was extracted with the RNeasy FFPE kit and then with the RNeasy Micro kit. This clonotype was observed many times. Its antigen is not yet known. Nothing much larger sits one base from this clone, and base qualities are not available. The investigation overall reported the following: Sorted CD45RA+ naive cells might include minor non-naive CD45RA+ populations such as EMRA or stem memory cells. The low number of patients is a limitation and the data should be interpreted with caution. In the naive CD4+ repertoires of PTI patients, CDR3 sharing between time points dropped after the start of interruption, while many sequences were shared between the end of interruption and 3 years later. An increase in the naive CD4+ Gini coefficient was observed by the end of treatment interruption, suggesting clonal expansion, and a return to baseline was observed by 3 years.

The chain is assembled from TRBV12-5 and TRBJ2-7, with no reliable assignment of the D segment. The sequence derives from a pool of human donors with HIV. Sequencing used CD45RA+ CD4+ T cells from PBMCs, pooled from several time points, obtained from a donor given antiretroviral therapy, either interrupted or continuous. Read against the paper, the sample's cell subset or site label means: naive CD4+ CD45RA+ CD45RO- T cells. At the DNA level, the sequence is TGTGCTAGTGGTTTGGTACGCGAAGGCCCCTACGAGCAGTACTTC. This gives the protein CASGLVREGPYEQYF.